The T cell receptor beta chain described here comes from a study of T cell responses to AZD1222 COVID-19 vaccine. Background on the study: Second-dose schedules of about 4 or about 12 weeks were combined.

As for this clone: Antigen unknown.

This CDR3 has 20 residues. The germline V gene has CDR1 MNHNS and CDR2 SASEGT. V was cut by 4 bases and J by 4 bases, with 31 bases left in between. Data came from immunoSEQ multiplex PCR; TCRdb stores just in-frame clones and leaves some out. The sample has under 200,000 clones, around 92% seen once. The study, taken as a whole, reports: White British people made up most donors, females outnumbered males, and clonal diversity was possibly underestimated. Vaccine-associated CD4 TCRs spanned spike, dominant at 160-218 and 743-854. Repertoire sampling occurred only after the peak T cell response.

This chain connects TRBV6-1 to TRBJ1-2; D gene unclear. This receptor was obtained from an adult in good health. The source material was peripheral blood, sampled on day 0 of AZD1222 vaccination. This CDR3 reads CASSAVGGQASPFMSYGYTF. The CDR3 DNA reads TGTGCCAGCAGTGCTGTGGGTGGGCAGGCCAGCCCCTTTATGAGCTATGGCTACACCTTC.